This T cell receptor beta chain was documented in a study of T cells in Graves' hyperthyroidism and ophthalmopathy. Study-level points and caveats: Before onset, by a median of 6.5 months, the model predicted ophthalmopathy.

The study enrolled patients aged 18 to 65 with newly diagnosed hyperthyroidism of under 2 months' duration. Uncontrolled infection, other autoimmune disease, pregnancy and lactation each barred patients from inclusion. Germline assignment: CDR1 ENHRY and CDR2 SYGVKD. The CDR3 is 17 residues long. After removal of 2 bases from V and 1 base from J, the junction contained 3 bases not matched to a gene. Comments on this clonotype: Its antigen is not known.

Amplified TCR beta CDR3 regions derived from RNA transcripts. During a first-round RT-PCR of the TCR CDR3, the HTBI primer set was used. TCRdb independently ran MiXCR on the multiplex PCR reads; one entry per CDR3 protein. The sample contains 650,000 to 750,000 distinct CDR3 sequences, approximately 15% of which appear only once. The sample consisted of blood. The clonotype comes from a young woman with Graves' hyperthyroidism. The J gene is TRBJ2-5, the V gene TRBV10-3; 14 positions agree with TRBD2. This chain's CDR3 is CAISERLAGGSQETQYF. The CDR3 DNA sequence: TGTGCCATCAGTGAGAGACTAGCGGGAGGGTCCCAAGAGACCCAGTACTTC.